One sample yielded the 14 T cell receptor beta chains listed below, sequenced in a study of Graves' ophthalmopathy and Graves' hyperthyroidism (dated by TCRdb to between 2018 and 2020). The sequencing machine was an Illumina HiSeq 2000. For repertoire sequencing, the TCR beta CDR3 regions were amplified from RNA transcripts. HTBI primers and the Qiagen OneStep RT-PCR kit were used in a first-round RT-PCR, which was followed by a second-round multiplex PCR, size selection and purification. TCRdb handled the public reads itself, with Q25 trimming in fastp and clone calling in MiXCR, and kept productive beta chains. For every CDR3 protein sequence, its rows merge into one entry that carries the most common genes and DNA. The sample table records over a million distinct CDR3 sequences; approximately 35% of these occur just once. In total, the top ten clones hold around 10% of the sample. The sequenced sample consisted of peripheral blood or thyroid tissue (not recorded which). The receptors were gathered from an adult man with Graves' hyperthyroidism.

This clonotype was recorded at least ten times. The CDR3 region is CSVEDRAISSYEQYF. The CDR3 bases are TGCAGCGTTGAAGACAGGGCTATAAGCTCCTACGAGCAGTACTTC. V is TRBV29-1 and J is TRBJ2-7, with a possible D match to TRBD1 (5 bases). Germline V gene sequence: CDR1 SQVTM, CDR2 ANQGSEA. The V gene lost 0 bases and the J gene lost 0 bases, with 12 bases spanning the gap. The CDR3 loop spans 15 amino acids.

The chain is built from TRBV18 and TRBJ2-7, with a possible D match to TRBD2 (6 bases). The CDR3 covers 14 residues. Germline CDR1 reads KGHSH; CDR2 reads LQKENI. The V and J ends lost 3 bases and 6 bases respectively, with 15 bases between them. The CDR3 loop is CASSPGGPGLEQYF. CDR3 bases: TGTGCCAGCTCACCCGGAGGGCCAGGGCTCGAGCAGTACTTC.

As for this clonotype: A read error may explain this, as a much larger clone is one base away. The rearrangement links TRBV20-1 to TRBJ2-7, with D possibly being TRBD2 (6 bases). Germline values: CDR1 DFQATT, CDR2 SNEGSKA (reference sequence). Deletions cut 2 bases from V and 3 bases from J, with 17 bases between. This CDR3 is 15 amino acids long. The CDR3 nucleotides read TGCAGTGCTAGATATGCAGGAGGGCCAAACTACGAGCAGTACTTC. Amino acids: CSARYAGGPNYEQYF.

This clonotype was detected many times. The gene calls are TRBV5-5 and TRBJ1-6; 9 bases are shared with TRBD1. The CDR3 length is 15 residues. Germline trimming cut 4 bases from V and 10 bases from J; bases unmatched to any gene: 9. In germline, CDR1 is SGHKS, CDR2 YYEKEE (reference sequence). CDR3 DNA: TGTGCCAGCAGCGTACCGGGACAGGGTGAATCACCCCTCCACTTT. It encodes CASSVPGQGESPLHF.

This clonotype has only a few counts. The CDR3 reads CSARQPGLRDTGELFF. For the CDR3, the DNA is TGCAGTGCTAGACAACCGGGACTACGGGACACCGGGGAGCTGTTTTTT. The chain uses TRBV20-1 and TRBJ2-2; 7 bases line up with TRBD2. This CDR3 contains 16 residues. Germline V gives CDR1 DFQATT, CDR2 SNEGSKA (reference sequence). J lost 3 bases, V lost 2 bases, and 9 bases had no gene match.

V and J are TRBV5-1 and TRBJ2-2, with unresolved D. Germline-derived CDR1 and CDR2 are SGHRS and YFSETQ. Trimming pared 4 bases from V and 0 bases from J, leaving 13 bases between. The CDR3 totals 16 residues. The CDR3 protein is CASSVRFQSNTGELFF. Written as DNA, the CDR3 is TGCGCCAGCAGCGTCAGATTCCAATCGAACACCGGGGAGCTGTTTTTT.

The chain uses TRBV15 and TRBJ1-1; the D gene is possibly TRBD1 (5 bases). Trimming took 8 bases from V and 4 from J, leaving 23 bases between them. The CDR3 extends over 16 amino acids. Looked up from germline, CDR1 is LNHNV and CDR2 is YYDKDF (reference sequence). The CDR3 DNA is TGTGCCACCGCCCGGAGTGCTAGCGGGACCTCCACTGAAGCTTTCTTT. This gives the protein CATARSASGTSTEAFF.

In its sample, this clonotype was seen many times. The rearrangement links TRBV16 to TRBJ1-3; 8 bases match TRBD1. The V and J ends lost 4 bases and 4 bases, in that order; junction bases with no gene match: 6. There are 15 residues in the CDR3. Germline V CDR1 and CDR2: KGHSY, FQNENV. This chain's CDR3 is CASSPTGVGGNTIYF. Here the CDR3 DNA reads TGTGCCAGCAGCCCGACAGGGGTTGGCGGAAACACCATATATTTT.

This clonotype was detected many times. The rearrangement links TRBV19 to TRBJ1-1, with D unresolved. Trimming removed 3 bases at V and 0 bases at J, with 8 bases between. CDR3 length equals 14 residues. The germline V gene encodes CDR1 LNHDA and CDR2 SQIVND (reference sequence). CDR3 sequence (DNA): TGTGCCAGTAGTATGAGGCAGGTGAACACTGAAGCTTTCTTT. This gives the protein CASSMRQVNTEAFF. Drawing the rest from reference TRBV19 and TRBJ1-1, the complete variable domain is DGGITQSPKYLFRKEGQNVTLSCEQNLNHDAMYWYRQDPGQGLRLIYYSQIVNDFQKGDIAEGYSVSREKKESFPLTVTSAQKNPTAFYLCASSMRQVNTEAFFGQGTRLTVV.

V usage is TRBV29-1 and J usage is TRBJ2-1; 11 bases fit TRBD1. Trimming took 8 bases from V and 9 from J; bases not matched to a gene: 9. The length of the CDR3 is 13 residues. Germline V gene lookup returns CDR1 SQVTM and CDR2 ANQGSEA. CDR3 region: CSYGQGAWGEQFF. DNA of the CDR3: TGCAGCTACGGACAGGGGGCCTGGGGTGAGCAGTTCTTC.

In its sample, this clonotype was seen many times. This chain connects TRBV7-9 to TRBJ1-6, with 11 nucleotides matching TRBD1. Germline V gives CDR1 SEHNR, CDR2 FQNEAQ (reference sequence). Losses at the gene ends were 3 bases for V and 8 bases for J; bases not matched to a gene: 0. This CDR3 contains 14 residues. CDR3 in amino acids: CASSLGQGDSPLHF. The CDR3 coding sequence is TGTGCCAGCAGCTTGGGACAGGGGGATTCACCCCTCCACTTT. Looking up the rest from reference TRBV7-9 and TRBJ1-6 gives the full variable domain: DTGVSQNPRHKITKRGQNVTFRCDPISEHNRLYWYRQTLGQGPEFLTYFQNEAQLEKSRLLSDRFSAERPKGSFSTLEIQRTEQGDSAMYLCASSLGQGDSPLHFGNGTRLTVT.

The chain carries TRBV2 and TRBJ2-5; D gene unclear. Germline loops: CDR1 SNHLY, CDR2 FYNNEI. Trimming took off 3 bases at V and 9 bases at J, with 14 bases between the two ends. The CDR3 covers 13 residues. The CDR3 region has the DNA TGTGCCAGCAGTGATGAATTGGTTCAGCCCCAGTACTTC. This gives the protein CASSDELVQPQYF. The whole variable domain, remainder taken from reference TRBV2 and TRBJ2-5, is EPEVTQTPSHQVTQMGQEVILRCVPISNHLYFYWYRQILGQKVEFLVSFYNNEISEKSEIFDDQFSVERPDGSNFTLKIRSTKLEDSAMYFCASSDELVQPQYFGPGTRLLVL.

Regarding this clonotype: One end of the junction varies from germline; a read error may be responsible. CDR3 loop: CASSQGLAGHRDTEAFF. DNA of the CDR3: TGCGCCAGCAGCCAAGGGCTAGCGGGACACCGCGACACTGAAGCTTTCTTT. This chain joins TRBV7-2 and TRBJ1-1; D may be TRBD1 (6 bases). This CDR3 spans 17 amino acids. Germline assignment: CDR1 SGHTA and CDR2 FQGNSA.

The rearrangement joins TRBV6-5 to TRBJ1-6; D not certain. This CDR3 is 15 amino acids long. The V end lost 6 bases, the J end lost 8 bases, and 17 bases lay between the germline ends. Germline CDR1 MNHEY, CDR2 SVGAGI. CDR3: CASSLEKGGHSPLHF. The DNA for the CDR3 is TGTGCCAGCAGCTTAGAAAAGGGCGGGCATTCACCCCTCCACTTT.